This TCR beta chain is from a study of T cells in Graves' hyperthyroidism and ophthalmopathy. This clonotype was observed at least ten times. Its antigen is still unknown. Germline V lookup: CDR1 SNHLY, CDR2 FYNNEI. The CDR3 extends over 14 amino acids. V shed 2 bases and J shed 4 bases, with 10 bases lying between them. Amplified TCR beta CDR3 regions came from RNA transcripts. An initial round of RT-PCR targeting the TCR CDR3 relied on the HTBI primer set. TCRdb re-derived calls from the multiplex PCR reads in MiXCR, one entry per CDR3 protein. The sample yields around 340,000 distinct CDR3 sequences, roughly 13% seen once. Study-wide points: Blood shared most expanded thyroid clonotypes above 0.001.

The sequencing input was blood. The V and J genes are TRBV2 and TRBJ2-3; a possible D gene is TRBD1 (6 bases). This clonotype was obtained from a woman in her 30s with Graves' hyperthyroidism. Written as DNA, the CDR3 is TGTGCCAGCAGTGAAACAGGGTTAGCAGATACGCAGTATTTT. It yields the protein CASSETGLADTQYF. Based on the CDR3 plus reference TRBV2 and TRBJ2-3, the full variable domain is EPEVTQTPSHQVTQMGQEVILRCVPISNHLYFYWYRQILGQKVEFLVSFYNNEISEKSEIFDDQFSVERPDGSNFTLKIRSTKLEDSAMYFCASSETGLADTQYFGPGTRLTVL.